The T cell receptor beta chain under discussion was sequenced for a study of T cells in localized non-small cell lung cancer. This clone was recorded only once. Sequencing was performed with immunoSEQ multiplex PCR; in TCRdb, only in-frame clones are kept and a portion is missing. The table has more than 30,000 clones, roughly 88% seen once; the top ten hold 4.2%. Germline V gene sequence: CDR1 MNHNS, CDR2 SASEGT. V gave up 2 bases and J gave up 7 bases; unmatched junction bases: 7. The CDR3 spans 16 residues. The TCR was taken from a woman aged 35 to 70 with stage III lung adenocarcinoma. Here the sequenced sample was peripheral blood mononuclear cells, taken before any cancer treatment. This chain joins TRBV6-1 and TRBJ2-1, with 11 bases identical to TRBD2. The CDR3 protein is CASSESVAGGLNEQFF. CDR3 coding DNA: TGTGCCAGCAGTGAATCCGTAGCGGGGGGGCTGAATGAGCAGTTCTTC.